The clone carrying this T cell receptor (beta chain) was observed many times. This sample is drawn from a study of CD8 T cells in ankylosing spondylitis. TCRdb reprocessed the 5' RACE reads via MiXCR and lists one record per CDR3 protein. The table lists more than 150,000 distinct CDR3 sequences, 15% to 20% of them singletons. V shed 4 bases and J shed 9 bases, with 19 bases lying between them. CDR3 length equals 15 residues. CDR1 is MGHDK, CDR2 SYGVNS, per germline. Sequencing was performed on blood, either unsorted or a sorted T cell fraction (not recorded which). The rearrangement joins TRBV25-1 to TRBJ2-1, with D possibly called TRBD1 or TRBD2 (7 bases each). This clonotype was sampled from a male donor aged 10 to 35 with ankylosing spondylitis or in good health (not recorded which). CDR3 amino acids: CASSASSRGGGEQFF. Written as DNA, the CDR3 is TGTGCCAGCAGTGCATCTAGCAGGGGGGGGGGTGAGCAGTTCTTC.